Below are 11 T cell receptor beta chains sequenced from a single sample in a study of OX40 agonist ivuxolimab in advanced cancers. This table comes from immunoSEQ multiplex PCR, and its TCRdb copy is limited to in-frame clones, with some not included. The sample lists roughly 35,000 clones, under 80% occurring once. Sequenced here: CD4+ or CD8+ T cells sorted from blood, sampled in a trial of the OX40 agonist ivuxolimab. The receptors shown here come from an adult with an advanced solid tumor such as melanoma, head and neck, liver or kidney cancer.

V is TRBV7-9 and J is TRBJ1-1; no clear D. Germline CDR1 reads SEHNR; CDR2 reads FQNEAQ (reference sequence). This CDR3 contains 13 residues. With 1 base removed from V and 5 bases from J, the gap between germline ends came to 8 bases. CDR3 in amino acids: CASSLEGWTEAFF. The CDR3 DNA sequence: TGTGCCAGCAGCTTAGAGGGTTGGACTGAAGCTTTCTTT.

The rearrangement joins TRBV19 to TRBJ2-1; TRBD1 matches at 7 bases. J was trimmed by 2 bases and V by 6 bases; bases with no gene match: 7. The CDR3 runs to 15 residues. Looked up from germline, CDR1 is LNHDA and CDR2 is SQIVND (reference sequence). The CDR3 protein is CASSPQGGPYNEQFF. As DNA, the CDR3 is TGTGCCAGTAGCCCACAAGGGGGCCCCTACAATGAGCAGTTCTTC. The full variable domain, its missing parts supplied by reference TRBV19 and TRBJ2-1, is DGGITQSPKYLFRKEGQNVTLSCEQNLNHDAMYWYRQDPGQGLRLIYYSQIVNDFQKGDIAEGYSVSREKKESFPLTVTSAQKNPTAFYLCASSPQGGPYNEQFFGPGTRLTVL.

The chain joins TRBV5-1 to TRBJ1-1; no reliable D call. Trimming cost V 1 base and J 3 bases, with 10 bases left between them. CDR1 and CDR2 (germline): SGHRS, YFSETQ. The CDR3 is 14 residues long. DNA of the CDR3: TGCGCCAGCAGCTTGACCCCGAGGGACACTGAAGCTTTCTTT. This encodes CASSLTPRDTEAFF.

The chain joins TRBV7-9 to TRBJ2-7; D ambiguous. V was cut by 2 bases and J by 4 bases, with 6 bases left in between. Germline lookup yields CDR1 SEHNR and CDR2 FQNEAQ (reference sequence). This CDR3 is built from 12 residues. This CDR3 is CASSLHPYEQYF. As DNA, the CDR3 is TGTGCCAGCAGCTTACACCCTTACGAGCAGTACTTC.

The CDR3 loop is CASSYSDRGEAFF. The DNA for the CDR3 is TGTGCCAGCAGTTACTCCGACAGGGGTGAAGCTTTCTTT. The V call is TRBV6-6, the J call TRBJ1-1; 8 bases match TRBD1. V shed 0 bases, J shed 7 bases, and the junction held 1 base outside the gene matches. CDR3 length: 13 residues. Looked up from germline, CDR1 is MNHNY and CDR2 is SVGAGI (reference sequence).

This sequence joins TRBV19 and TRBJ1-1, with TRBD1 matching 11 bases. Per the germline V gene, CDR1 is LNHDA and CDR2 is SQIVND (reference sequence). This CDR3 region has 17 residues. V shed 5 bases and J 1 base; nucleotides not matched to a gene: 9. The CDR3 loop is CASSPQDRGQGNTEAFF. For the CDR3, the DNA is TGTGCCAGTAGTCCCCAGGACAGGGGGCAGGGGAACACTGAAGCTTTCTTT.

V is TRBV4-1 and J is TRBJ1-1, with D perhaps TRBD1 (5 bases). CDR3 length: 16 residues. V was pared by 5 bases and J by 4 bases, with 20 bases between. The germline V gene has CDR1 MGHRA and CDR2 YSYEKL. CDR3 in amino acids: CASSAPGRQSFTEAFF. In nucleotides, the CDR3 is TGCGCCAGCAGCGCCCCGGGACGGCAAAGTTTCACTGAAGCTTTCTTT.

The chain couples TRBV6-4 to TRBJ2-3, with D perhaps assigned TRBD1 or TRBD2 (6 bases each). Looked up from germline, CDR1 is MRHNA and CDR2 is SNTAGT. The CDR3 spans 15 residues. V lost 7 bases, J lost 2 bases, and 16 bases lay in between. The CDR3 protein is CASTEGGQDTDTQYF. The CDR3 nucleotides are TGTGCCAGCACCGAGGGGGGCCAAGACACAGATACGCAGTATTTT.

V is TRBV9 and J is TRBJ1-2; maybe TRBD1 (5 bases). This CDR3 region has 14 residues. Germline V gene data show CDR1 as SGDLS and CDR2 as YYNGEE. V lost 4 bases to trimming and J lost 4 bases, with 14 bases between them. CDR3 nucleotides: TGTGCCAGCAGCTCCTTGGAGACAGTCTATGGCTACACCTTC. Encoded protein: CASSSLETVYGYTF.

As to this clone: Different DNA sequences within this sample yield the same CDR3. V and J are TRBV9 and TRBJ2-2; D may be TRBD1 (5 bases). Germline V gives CDR1 SGDLS, CDR2 YYNGEE. V was cut by 5 bases and J by 3 bases, with 20 bases left in between. There are 17 residues in the CDR3. For the CDR3, the DNA is TGTGCCAGCAGACCAGGGCAGGAATTAAGGGACACCGGGGAGCTGTTTTTT. Its translation: CASRPGQELRDTGELFF.

The chain joins TRBV5-4 to TRBJ2-1; D is unresolved. Germline CDR1 is SGHNT and CDR2 is YYREEE (reference sequence). There are 16 residues in the CDR3. The V and J ends lost 1 base and 1 base respectively, with 12 bases between them. CDR3 region: CASSLRSAGSYNEQFF. The DNA of the CDR3 is TGTGCCAGCAGCTTGAGGTCGGCCGGTTCCTACAATGAGCAGTTCTTC.